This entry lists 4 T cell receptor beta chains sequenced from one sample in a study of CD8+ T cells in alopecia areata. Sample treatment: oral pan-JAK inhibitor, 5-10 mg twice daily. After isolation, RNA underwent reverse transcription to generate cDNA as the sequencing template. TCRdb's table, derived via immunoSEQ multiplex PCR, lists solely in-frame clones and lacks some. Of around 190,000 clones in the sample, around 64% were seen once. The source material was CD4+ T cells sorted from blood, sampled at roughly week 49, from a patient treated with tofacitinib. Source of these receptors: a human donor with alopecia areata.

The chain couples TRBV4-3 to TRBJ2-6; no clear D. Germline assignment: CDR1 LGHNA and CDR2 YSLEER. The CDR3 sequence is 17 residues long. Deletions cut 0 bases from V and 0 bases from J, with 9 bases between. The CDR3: CASSQDRIVSGANVLTF. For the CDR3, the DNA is TGCGCCAGCAGCCAAGATCGAATCGTCTCTGGGGCCAACGTCCTGACTTTC.

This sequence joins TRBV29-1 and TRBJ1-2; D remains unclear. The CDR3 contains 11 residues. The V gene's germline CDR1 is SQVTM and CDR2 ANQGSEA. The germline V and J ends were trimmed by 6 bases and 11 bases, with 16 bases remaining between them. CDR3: CSVLKSSGYTF. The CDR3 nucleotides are TGCAGCGTCCTAAAATCCAGTGGGTACACCTTC.

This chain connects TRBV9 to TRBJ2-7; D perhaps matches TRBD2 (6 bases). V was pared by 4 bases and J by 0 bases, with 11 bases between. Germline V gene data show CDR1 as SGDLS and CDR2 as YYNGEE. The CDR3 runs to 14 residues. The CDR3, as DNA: TGTGCCAGCAGCTCCCCGGGGGACTCCTACGAGCAGTACTTC. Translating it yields CASSSPGDSYEQYF.

The CDR3 DNA reads TGTGCCAGCAGTGACCCAGAGGAGGACAGTAGCACAGATACGCAGTATTTT. It is translated as CASSDPEEDSSTDTQYF. V usage is TRBV2 and J usage is TRBJ2-3, with a weak D call TRBD1 (6 bases). There are 17 residues in the CDR3. Trimming shortened V by 3 bases and J by 0 bases, and 16 bases separated the two germline ends. In germline, CDR1 is SNHLY, CDR2 FYNNEI.